The 10 T cell receptor beta chains below come from one sample, sequenced in a study of type 1 regulatory T cells. For these receptors, no antigen is known. TCRdb fed the reads into MiXCR, producing one record per CDR3 protein. The sample carries approximately 72,000 distinct CDR3 sequences, about three fifths recorded once. Sequenced material: cultured T cells, either the whole culture or a sorted T cell fraction (not recorded which). Indicated subset: Tr1-enriched cell product generated in vitro against host alloantigens. All receptors come from a human donor in good health.

The J gene is TRBJ1-2, the V gene TRBV7-2; D is uncertain. V was trimmed by 1 base and J by 1 base, leaving 10 bases between them. Germline V lookup: CDR1 SGHTA, CDR2 FQGNSA. CDR3 length equals 15 residues. The CDR3 sequence: CASSLVSGGNYGYTF. The DNA for the CDR3 is TGTGCCAGCAGCTTAGTCTCGGGAGGTAACTATGGCTACACCTTC.

The chain employs TRBV9 and TRBJ2-1; no clear D gene. The CDR3 runs to 12 residues. V gave up 0 bases and J gave up 8 bases, with 6 bases separating them. The V gene's germline CDR1 is SGDLS and CDR2 YYNGEE. CDR3 region: CASSVAFDEQFF. CDR3 sequence (DNA): TGTGCCAGCAGCGTAGCTTTCGATGAGCAGTTCTTC.

This clonotype was counted once. CDR3 sequence reads: CASSQERHSSYEQYF. The CDR3 region has the DNA TGCGCCAGCAGCCAAGAACGTCACTCTTCCTACGAGCAGTACTTC. V and J are TRBV4-3 and TRBJ2-7; D gene ambiguous. Germline V gene sequence: CDR1 LGHNA, CDR2 YSLEER. The CDR3 loop spans 15 amino acids. V was cut by 0 bases and J by 1 base, with 10 bases left in between.

The chain is built from TRBV3-1 and TRBJ2-5, with TRBD2 matching 10 bases. Germline V gene sequence: CDR1 LGHDT, CDR2 YNNKEL (reference sequence). J was trimmed by 6 bases and V by 7 bases; bases with no gene match: 8. The length of the CDR3 is 14 residues. The CDR3 protein is CASNSGRASKTQYF. The CDR3 DNA reads as TGTGCCAGCAACAGCGGGAGGGCCTCGAAGACCCAGTACTTC.

The J gene is TRBJ2-1, the V gene TRBV20-1; no definite D call. V lost 4 bases and J 8 bases, leaving 15 bases between the germline ends. This CDR3 has 13 residues. Germline V lookup: CDR1 DFQATT, CDR2 SNEGSKA (reference sequence). The CDR3 loop is CSATSFREDEQFF. The CDR3 DNA reads TGCAGTGCTACGTCTTTCAGAGAGGATGAGCAGTTCTTC.

In its sample, this clonotype was seen once. The chain uses TRBV24-1 and TRBJ2-2; no definite D call. Trimming left V 7 bases short and J 2 bases short, with 4 bases between. This CDR3 is 12 amino acids long. The germline V gene encodes CDR1 KGHDR and CDR2 SFDVKD. The CDR3 is CATRANTGELFF. The CDR3 DNA follows: TGTGCCACCAGGGCAAACACCGGGGAGCTGTTTTTT.

This chain connects TRBV24-1 to TRBJ2-2; 9 bases are shared with TRBD1. With V trimmed by 7 bases and J by 1 base, 6 bases remained unmatched. CDR1 and CDR2 (germline): KGHDR, SFDVKD. This CDR3 contains 16 residues. Written as DNA, the CDR3 is TGTGCCACCAGCCGGACAGGGGCCTTGAACACCGGGGAGCTGTTTTTT. Encoded protein: CATSRTGALNTGELFF.

The chain carries TRBV12-3 or TRBV12-4 and TRBJ1-5; 10 positions match TRBD1. CDR3 length: 15 residues. V trimming: 6 bases; J trimming: 2 bases; junction bases outside the gene matches: 4. This CDR3 reads CASSQTGGGNQPQHF. For the CDR3, the DNA is TGTGCCAGCAGCCAGACAGGGGGCGGCAATCAGCCCCAGCATTTT.

V and J are TRBV4-2 and TRBJ1-4; D perhaps matches TRBD1 (5 bases). Per germline, CDR1 LGHNA and CDR2 YNFKEQ. The CDR3 runs 13 residues. V lost 4 bases, J lost 8 bases, and 11 bases lay in between. CDR3 sequence reads: CASSPPGREKLFF. Here the CDR3 DNA reads TGTGCCAGCAGCCCCCCGGGACGGGAAAAACTGTTTTTT.

This chain uses TRBV6-5 with TRBJ2-5; no clear D gene. Germline values: CDR1 MNHEY, CDR2 SVGAGI. The CDR3 length is 17 residues. Trimming left V 6 bases short and J 0 bases short, with 20 bases between. CDR3 protein: CASRPHSTPRYQETQYF. CDR3 DNA sequence: TGTGCCAGCAGGCCCCACTCAACCCCACGTTACCAAGAGACCCAGTACTTC.